One and the same sample provided the 15 T cell receptor beta chains below, sequenced in a study of blood T cells in healthy people across ages. Then a second PCR, running roughly 7 to 11 cycles, was carried out with a sample-barcoded 5' primer and a J-beta primer mix. TCRdb fed the 5' RACE reads into MiXCR, producing one record per CDR3 protein. The table includes about 760,000 distinct CDR3 sequences, 20% to 25% detected once. This sample was also put to use in a study of T cells of mothers and their children.

Sequenced sample: blood. The source of these receptors is a boy under 18 in good health.

With respect to this clonotype: The final CDR3 position lacks the conserved phenylalanine or tryptophan, pointing to a likely read error. The V and J genes are TRBV19 and TRBJ1-2, with D unresolved. This CDR3 is built from 12 residues. Trimming took 7 bases from V and 5 from J, leaving 11 bases between them. Per the germline V gene, CDR1 is LNHDA and CDR2 is SQIVND (reference sequence). CDR3 nucleotides: TGTGCCAGTACCGATACCAGTTATGGCTACACCCTC. It encodes CASTDTSYGYTL.

This clonotype has just a few counts. The CDR3 region is CAHHQPQHF. The CDR3 nucleotides are TGTGCCCACCACCAGCCCCAGCATTTT. This chain uses TRBV25-1 with TRBJ1-5; no firm D call. Germline V gene data show CDR1 as MGHDK and CDR2 as SYGVNS. Trimming stripped 11 bases from V and 7 bases from J, with 6 bases between. This CDR3 contains 9 residues.

Comments on this clonotype: The junction does not match germline at one end; this may be a read error. This rearrangement joins TRBV24-1 to TRBJ1-5; 7 nucleotides line up with TRBD1. The CDR3 covers 17 residues. Germline V lookup: CDR1 KGHDR, CDR2 SFDVKD. The CDR3 DNA follows: TGTGCCACCAGTGATTCGGCCCGACAGGGAGGCAATCAGCCTCAGCATTTT. Amino acid sequence: CATSDSARQGGNQPQHF.

A few counts support this clonotype. The chain joins TRBV7-3 to TRBJ2-1, with 10 nucleotides matching TRBD2. The CDR3 extends over 16 amino acids. The germline gives CDR1 SGHTA, CDR2 FQGTGA. V shed 4 bases, J shed 6 bases, and the junction held 9 bases outside the gene matches. The CDR3: CASSSSLAGFLNEQFF. The CDR3 DNA is TGTGCCAGCAGCTCCTCACTAGCGGGATTTCTCAATGAGCAGTTCTTC.

This clonotype occurred a few times. V gene TRBV15 combines with J gene TRBJ2-5; no reliable D call. The J call is doubtful: the DNA matches TRBJ2-1 better. Germline V CDR1 and CDR2: LNHNV, YYDKDF (reference sequence). The CDR3 length is 11 residues. CDR3 in amino acids: CATRDWNEQFF. Written as DNA, the CDR3 is TGTGCCACCAGGGATTGGAATGAGCAGTTCTTC.

The chain recombines TRBV25-1 with TRBJ2-5, with a weak D call TRBD1 (6 bases). The CDR3 has 12 amino acids. CDR1 is MGHDK and CDR2 is SYGVNS in the germline V gene. Trimming removed 6 bases at V and 5 bases at J, with 10 bases between. The CDR3 region has the DNA TGTGCCAGCAGGGGGGCCGATGAGACCCAGTACTTC. Translating it yields CASRGADETQYF.

As to this clonotype: A read error may produce the germline difference seen at one junction end. This chain uses TRBV5-1 with TRBJ2-5; tentatively, D is TRBD2 (6 bases). Germline V gene data show CDR1 as SGHRS and CDR2 as YFSETQ. This CDR3 contains 12 residues. The CDR3: CASTDTRETQHF. In DNA form, the CDR3 reads TGCGCCAGCACAGACACCCGGGAGACCCAGCACTTC.

The CDR3 is CASSRGQGDTGELFF. CDR3 nucleotides: TGTGCCAGCTCCCGGGGGCAGGGGGACACCGGGGAGCTGTTTTTT. V is TRBV11-2 and J is TRBJ2-2; D perhaps matches TRBD1 (7 bases). Trimming stripped 8 bases from V and 3 bases from J, with 16 bases between. The CDR3 sequence is 15 residues long. The germline V gene encodes CDR1 SGHAT and CDR2 FQNNGV.

The chain uses TRBV28 and TRBJ2-7, with TRBD2 matching over 7 bases. The CDR3 has 13 amino acids. Trimming took 10 bases from V and 0 from J; bases not matched to a gene: 6. Germline CDR1 reads MDHEN; CDR2 reads SYDVKM. This CDR3 reads CATSGSSSYEQYF. The CDR3 nucleotides read TGTGCCACTAGCGGATCTAGCTCCTACGAGCAGTACTTC.

The CDR3 coding sequence is TGCAGCGTTGTGTCCCCTGAAGCTTTCTTT. This gives the protein CSVVSPEAFF. The rearrangement links TRBV29-1 to TRBJ1-1; D uncertain. The V end was cut by 4 bases, the J end by 6 bases, with 6 bases between. Germline V gene lookup returns CDR1 SQVTM and CDR2 ANQGSEA. The CDR3 totals 10 residues. Full variable domain (missing parts from reference TRBV29-1 and TRBJ1-1): SAVISQKPSRDICQRGTSLTIQCQVDSQVTMMFWYRQQPGQSLTLIATANQGSEATYESGFVIDKFPISRPNLTFSTLTVSNMSPEDSSIYLCSVVSPEAFFGQGTRLTVV.

V usage is TRBV7-2 and J usage is TRBJ1-6; 10 bases are shared with TRBD1. The CDR3 loop spans 15 amino acids. CDR1 is SGHTA and CDR2 is FQGNSA in the germline V gene. The V segment lost 2 bases and the J segment 8 bases; nucleotides outside the gene matches: 3. The CDR3 sequence: CASSLLGTGDSPLHF. In DNA, the CDR3 is TGTGCCAGCAGCTTACTGGGGACAGGGGATTCACCCCTCCACTTT.

The CDR3 is CASREVVDRGFYEQYF. CDR3 nucleotides: TGTGCCAGCAGGGAGGTGGTGGACAGGGGGTTTTACGAGCAGTACTTC. The V call is TRBV21-1, the J call TRBJ2-7; the table's D call, TRBD1, was not checked against the DNA. TRBV21-1 is annotated as a pseudogene. This CDR3 is built from 16 residues.

This clonotype was picked up many times. The V and J genes are TRBV4-1 and TRBJ2-5; 8 bases fit TRBD2. Germline CDR1 and CDR2: MGHRA and YSYEKL. Trimming cost V 2 bases and J 2 bases; bases outside gene matches: 4. CDR3 size: 15 residues. The CDR3 region is CASSQTSGAQETQYF. DNA of the CDR3: TGCGCCAGCAGCCAAACTAGCGGTGCTCAAGAGACCCAGTACTTC.

The chain has TRBV9 and TRBJ2-3; no definite D call. The CDR3 length is 12 residues. Trimming took off 0 bases at V and 8 bases at J, with 7 bases between the two ends. Looked up from germline, CDR1 is SGDLS and CDR2 is YYNGEE. The CDR3 DNA is TGTGCCAGCAGCGTAGAGTCTGGTACGCAGTATTTT. Translated, it gives CASSVESGTQYF.

This clonotype turned up a few times. This rearrangement joins TRBV12-5 to TRBJ1-5; D is uncertain. The CDR3 is 15 residues long. Trimming cost V 1 base and J 0 bases, with 7 bases left between them. Germline V CDR1 and CDR2: LGHNT, FRNRAP. The CDR3 DNA sequence: TGTGCTAGTGGTTTGGGGCATGCTAGCAATCAGCCCCAGCATTTT. This translates into CASGLGHASNQPQHF.